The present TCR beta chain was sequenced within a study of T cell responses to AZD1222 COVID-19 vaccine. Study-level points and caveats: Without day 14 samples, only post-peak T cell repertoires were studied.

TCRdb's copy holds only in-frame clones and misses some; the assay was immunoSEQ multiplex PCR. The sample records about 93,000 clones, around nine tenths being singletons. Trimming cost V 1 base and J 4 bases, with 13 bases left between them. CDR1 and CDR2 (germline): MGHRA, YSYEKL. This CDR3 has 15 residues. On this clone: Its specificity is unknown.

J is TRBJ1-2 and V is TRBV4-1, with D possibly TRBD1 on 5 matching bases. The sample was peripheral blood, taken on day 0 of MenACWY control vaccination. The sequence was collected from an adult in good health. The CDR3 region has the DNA TGCGCCAGCAGCCAAGTAGGGGTGGGGGGCTATGGCTACACCTTC. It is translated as CASSQVGVGGYGYTF.